Here is one T cell receptor beta chain with its context. This sequence is one base from a far larger clone and is likely a read error. The CDR3 carries no conserved terminal phenylalanine or tryptophan, so it likely arises from a read error. The source of the sample is a study of shared clonotypes between healthy human individuals. V lost 3 bases and J lost 0, with 10 bases in between. Germline assignment: CDR1 SGDLS and CDR2 YYNGEE. The CDR3 loop spans 14 amino acids. The test was conducted at deep level. The material for each subset, its genomic DNA, was split evenly across several immunoSEQ plates. Under the authors' procedure: Filtering differed because ImmunoSEQ produced junction-only sequences that carried no quality scores. Assay: immunoSEQ multiplex PCR; the TCRdb copy retains only in-frame clones and omits some. V and J calls and clone size are given by that table; D and trimming were obtained from the DNA. Of about 470,000 clones in the sample, 70% to 80% are singletons; the top ten hold approximately 13%.

Sequenced material: PBMCs. V is TRBV9 and J is TRBJ2-7; TRBD2 is a possible D gene (6 bases). The origin of this receptor is a woman in her thirties or forties in good health. Some clones in this sample may be carry-over from other donors' samples. The CDR3 nucleotides are TGTGCCAGCAGCGCCGCTAGCGCCTCCTACGAGCAGTACCTC. Amino acids: CASSAASASYEQYL.